This T cell receptor (beta chain) emerged from a study of cytomegalovirus exposure and HLA in healthy donors (dated by TCRdb to about 2017). Study-wide context: In an earlier analysis of fewer than 750 of the donors, 276 Gb of sequence data and approximately 100 million unique TCR beta sequences from about 179 million T cells were reported. An early release covering more than 500 HLA-typed donors comprised 250 to 350 gigabases of sequencing data and 85 million or so unique TCR sequences. Among the approximately 400 genotyped donors, approximately 77% belonged to the genetic ancestry cluster associated with self-reported Caucasian donors. The aim of the study was to test whether cataloging public T cell receptors could identify signatures of past pathogen exposure. The T cell repertoires of under 750 subjects were profiled by immunosequencing and related to cytomegalovirus serostatus. A separate validation cohort of 100 to 150 different subjects was used in addition to the 666-subject first cohort. To predict cytomegalovirus infection status, the study combined high-throughput TCR immunosequencing, statistical association of individual TCRs with disease status, and machine learning. In a later analysis, previously published TCR beta repertoires from about 670 donors were re-analyzed and high-resolution HLA genotyping was added so that TCR occurrence patterns could be studied. In the later analysis, no new phenotypic data were used to find candidate immune exposures; instead, reliance was placed on TCR beta sequences and their occurrence across donors. To decide whether each TCR beta V gene segment behaved as functional or pseudogenic, an earlier analysis of 587 of the donors relied on high-throughput TCR beta sequencing. Donor age, sex, ethnicity and CMV serostatus were collected together with the repertoire data. A later genetic analysis took genome-wide SNP genotypes for about three fifths of the 666 donors and used that subset as a discovery cohort. All discovery cohort repertoires had been generated using a single sequencing platform. HLA typing included class I and class II loci at four-digit resolution. The number of typed donors differed by locus: roughly 629-640 for A, B, C, DRB1 and DQB1; 522 for DQA1; 606 for DPA1; and some 450 for DPB1. A handful of DR-DQ haplotypes were treated as single units for association and clustering because of strong linkage in the cohort. Among 350 to 400 genotyped donors of the cohort, an average of approximately 240,000 unique TCR beta nucleotide sequences were sequenced per donor, approximately 20% of them non-productive.

Paper-wide results and their limitations: The sequencing pipeline was judged likely to have produced a cluster of highly shared sequence variants as a technical artifact. A later genetic analysis associated a missense DCLRE1C variant with V-gene and J-gene trimming of TCR beta chains, and an independent cohort replicated the association. Compared with equally common non-associated chains, HLA-associated TCR beta chains in a later analysis were more clonally expanded and had lower generation probabilities. CMV serostatus was the only immune exposure information available for the cohort. Across donors, most TCR sequences were observed very rarely, whereas some public TCRs were present in many individuals. In a later analysis, the rate of TCR association differed among HLA loci, with DRB1 alleles having the most associated TCRs and HLA-C alleles having the fewest. Because HLA typing was missing for some donors at each locus, association tests included only the typed subset. Linkage disequilibrium might explain the correlated functional status among segregating V segments, but an unknown experimental factor could not be ruled out. According to the authors, the approach could potentially be generalized to other disease states and immunological phenotypes. In a later analysis, several top co-occurrence clusters were reported to appear linked to parvovirus B19, influenza, CMV and Epstein-Barr virus. Some IMGT-functional V segments, including TRBV6-2 and TRBV6-3, could not be distinguished by the 87-base-pair reads and were therefore excluded. Assigning TCR associations to individual alleles was difficult when HLA alleles, especially DR and DQ, strongly co-occurred. In a later analysis, most CMV-associated TCR beta chains were found to appear HLA-restricted, with HLA associations seemingly driven largely by CMV exposure. The study listed 164 TCR beta chains as associated with cytomegalovirus. The classifier was reported to diagnose cytomegalovirus status with high specificity and sensitivity in both the original cohort and the validation cohort. The cohort was sequenced for TCR beta chains only, and without alpha or paired-chain data the features that could be detected were limited. In an earlier analysis of around 500 of the donors, most TCR beta V segments appeared in productive rearrangements about 87% or about 30% of the time, broadly matching IMGT annotations. Because counts were too low, roughly 17 rarely observed V segments, including chromosome 9 orphons, were left out of the earlier analysis of about 500 of the donors. At a false discovery rate of 0.05, a later analysis linked roughly 17,000 TCR beta sequences to specific HLA alleles. The presence/absence analyses assumed that sequencing depth was roughly uniform across donors, and that assumption may not be true. In a later genetic analysis, fewer N-insertions in productive TCRs were reported among donors in an Asian-associated ancestry cluster than the approximately 710-donor mean. Three of the identified cytomegalovirus-associated TCR beta chains were confirmed in vitro to be specific for cytomegalovirus antigens. A further reported finding was that TCR beta sequences accurately predicted the HLA-A and HLA-B alleles for most subjects in the first cohort.

For CDR1 and CDR2, the germline V gene lists SNHLY and FYNNEI. V is cut by 7 bases and J by 6 bases, and the space between the germline ends is 13 bases. The CDR3 holds 13 amino acids from the cysteine to the phenylalanine. Only the CDR3 region is kept as DNA, spanning 39 bases read in frame from base 1. The cohort consisted of 600 to 750 healthy bone marrow donors. At the time of sampling, all cohort members were nominally healthy, though unrecorded immune exposures were likely present. The donor tested CMV seronegative and was one of the 352 seronegative cohort members. A peripheral blood sample was collected from each donor, and TCR beta sequencing was performed on peripheral blood mononuclear cells. Genomic DNA was extracted from the blood cell samples with the Qiagen DNeasy Blood Extraction Kit. Note on this clone: It has no known antigen specificity. Base qualities are missing; no much larger clone stands one base away.

Library preparation employed the immunoSEQ multiplex PCR assay. The multiplex PCR relied on a mix of 60 forward primers for TCR Vbeta segments and 13 reverse primers for TCR Jbeta segments. The CDR3 region of rearranged TCR beta genes was amplified from genomic DNA with a multiplex PCR assay. The Illumina HiSeq System was used to sequence the amplified TCR beta libraries as 87-base-pair reads. Turning to the authors' computational methods: A later analysis tallied roughly 78 million unique TCR beta chains across the 600 to 700 repertoires, and around 10 million of those chains were shared by two or more donors. A nearest-neighbor algorithm error-corrected the raw reads and collapsed the reads into unique sequences, merging closely related sequences to remove PCR and sequencing errors. Alignment of CDR3 sequences to IMGT reference sequences was used to assign V, D and J gene segments. For a sequence to be retained, at least a six-nucleotide match to both a V gene segment and a J gene segment was required. Rearrangements were called productive when the CDR3 lacked stop codons and stayed in frame with V and J; all others were non-productive. Following IMGT convention, CDR3 was defined as the stretch from the second conserved V-encoded cysteine to the conserved J-encoded phenylalanine. The earlier analysis of approximately 500 of the donors excluded sequences that lacked an unambiguous match to a single V gene segment. In an earlier analysis of several hundred of the donors, a V segment was called functional when productive rearrangements were above 56.7%, and segregating when the standard deviation between donors exceeded 5%. A statistical classification framework was built to diagnose cytomegalovirus status from the catalog of TCR beta chain sequences. In a later analysis, V and J genes were assigned by comparing TCR nucleotide sequences against IMGT/GENE-DB human TR gene sequences. In a later analysis, CDR3 sequences and most-parsimonious VDJ recombination scenarios were assigned using the TCRdist pipeline. In a later analysis, each TCR beta chain was defined by its CDR3 amino acid sequence together with its V-gene family, and reads lacking a unique V-gene family were excluded. As a way to deal with suspected cross-contamination and a sequencing artifact, a later analysis dropped more than 500 nucleotide sequences that were highly shared and had low generation probability. For each public chain, a later analysis derived a clonal expansion index from normalized ranks of inferred template counts within each repertoire. In a later analysis, generation probabilities were computed using a VDJ recombination model fitted to out-of-frame rearrangements, and the results were checked against IGoR. In a later analysis, hypergeometric tests were used to score TCR-TCR, TCR-HLA and TCR-CMV co-occurrence, with a repertoire-size bias correction applied to TCR pairs. False discovery rates were estimated in a later analysis by permuting HLA or CMV assignments 20 times. In a later analysis, co-occurring TCRs were grouped with DBSCAN, and TCRdist sequence similarity was added when clustering was performed within HLA-allele-positive subsets. Co-occurrence clustering excluded repertoires with fewer than 30,000 or more than 120,000 public chains, plus five with anomalous nucleotide sharing. This is the immuneACCESS table as TCRdb keeps it, with only in-frame sequences that have V and J called. A part of the clones is gone; compared with another copy, unresolved V genes explain less than half, and the rest is unexplained. V, J and clone size are those of that table, while D and trimming were read from the DNA. The table for this sample lists about 160,000 clones; over 60% of them were counted only once. The ten top clones hold approximately 2.8% of the sample.

Material for sequencing was PBMCs. This TCR was recovered from a young woman in good health and CMV-seronegative. The chain is made from TRBV2 and TRBJ2-1; the D gene cannot be resolved reliably. For the CDR3, the sequence is CASTHRVGNEQFF. The sequenced DNA is TGTGCCAGCACGCACCGAGTCGGCAATGAGCAGTTCTTC.